Listed here are 20 T cell receptor beta chains from one sample, sequenced in a study of shared clonotypes between healthy human individuals. This table comes from immunoSEQ multiplex PCR, and its TCRdb copy is limited to in-frame clones, with some not included. The table lists 2 million to 2.5 million clones, approximately 90% of them singletons. The source material was naive CD4+ T cells from PBMCs. The subset is: CD45RA+ positively selected. Receptor source: a man aged 18 to 29 in good health. Some clones in this sample may be carry-over from other donors' samples.

This chain joins TRBV2 and TRBJ2-1, with D perhaps TRBD1 (6 bases). Germline V gene sequence: CDR1 SNHLY, CDR2 FYNNEI. The length of the CDR3 is 16 residues. Trimming left V 1 base short and J 9 bases short, with 19 bases between. CDR3 sequence: CASSEVGTKLGGEQFF. CDR3 nucleotide sequence: TGTGCCAGCAGTGAAGTTGGGACAAAATTAGGCGGTGAGCAGTTCTTC.

This clone was counted once. The chain has TRBV9 and TRBJ2-5; D unclear. The DNA matches TRBJ2-7 better at its end, which makes the J call doubtful. The CDR3 totals 13 residues. Germline V gives CDR1 SGDLS, CDR2 YYNGEE. In DNA form, the CDR3 reads TGTGCCAGCAGCGTTGGCGGCCCCTACGAGCAGTACTTC. Residues: CASSVGGPYEQYF.

The rearrangement links TRBV11-3 to TRBJ1-5, with D possibly matching TRBD1 (6 bases). Trimming left V 9 bases short and J 2 bases short, with 23 bases between. Germline values: CDR1 SGHNT, CDR2 YENEEA. The CDR3 consists of 17 residues. The CDR3 nucleotides read TGTGCCAGGATAGGTAAACAGGGTTTCGTGGGCAATCAGCCCCAGCATTTT. Protein: CARIGKQGFVGNQPQHF.

V is TRBV29-1 and J is TRBJ1-1; D gene uncertain. The CDR3 covers 12 residues. The ends were cut back, 5 bases at V and 0 bases at J, with 7 bases in the middle. Germline CDR1 SQVTM, CDR2 ANQGSEA. CDR3 in DNA: TGCAGCGTTTCAAACATGAACACTGAAGCTTTCTTT. Its protein is CSVSNMNTEAFF. The whole variable domain, filled in from reference TRBV29-1 and TRBJ1-1, reads SAVISQKPSRDICQRGTSLTIQCQVDSQVTMMFWYRQQPGQSLTLIATANQGSEATYESGFVIDKFPISRPNLTFSTLTVSNMSPEDSSIYLCSVSNMNTEAFFGQGTRLTVV.

The chain uses TRBV30 and TRBJ1-6; no firm D call. The CDR3 consists of 13 residues. Per the germline V gene, CDR1 is GTSNPN and CDR2 is SVGIG (reference sequence). Trimming stripped 0 bases from V and 7 bases from J, with 7 bases between. CDR3 sequence reads: CAWSVPGNSPLHF. CDR3 nucleotides: TGTGCCTGGAGTGTACCGGGGAATTCACCCCTCCACTTT.

This clone was seen just once. The V call is TRBV6-5, the J call TRBJ1-4; no firm D call. CDR1 is MNHEY and CDR2 is SVGAGI in the germline V gene. Trimming removed 2 bases at V and 7 bases at J, with 8 bases between. There are 13 residues in the CDR3. The CDR3 nucleotides are TGTGCCAGCAGTTACGGTCAGAGTGAAAAACTGTTTTTT. Residues: CASSYGQSEKLFF.

The genes are TRBV5-1 and TRBJ2-1, with 9 bases identical to TRBD2. The V segment lost 4 bases and the J segment 7 bases; nucleotides outside the gene matches: 6. The CDR3 is 14 amino acids. Germline CDR1 is SGHRS and CDR2 is YFSETQ. This CDR3 reads CASSAGTSSNEQFF. The CDR3, as DNA: TGCGCCAGCAGCGCCGGGACTAGCTCGAATGAGCAGTTCTTC.

The V call is TRBV30, the J call TRBJ2-1, with 12 bases identical to TRBD2. The V gene end was trimmed by 3 bases and the J gene end by 10 bases; junction bases not matched to a gene: 4. CDR1 is GTSNPN, CDR2 SVGIG, per germline (reference sequence). This CDR3 comprises 13 residues. CDR3 protein: CAWSRTSGTEQFF. Written as DNA, the CDR3 is TGTGCCTGGAGCCGGACTAGCGGGACCGAGCAGTTCTTC.

This clone showed up just once. The J gene is TRBJ2-3, the V gene TRBV19, with 8 bases lining up with TRBD1. The germline CDR1 and CDR2 sequences are LNHDA and SQIVND (reference sequence). CDR3 length equals 12 residues. The V segment lost 10 bases and the J segment 10 bases; nucleotides outside the gene matches: 10. The CDR3 coding sequence is TGTGCCACTACAGACAGGGGAGTTTCGCAGTATTTT. This translates into CATTDRGVSQYF.

Regarding this clone: This sample includes further DNA sequences coding for the same CDR3. The chain couples TRBV9 to TRBJ2-3; 9 bases align to TRBD2. V lost 3 bases and J lost 0; bases outside the gene matches: 5. CDR1 SGDLS and CDR2 YYNGEE come from the germline V gene. The CDR3 totals 16 residues. The CDR3 reads CASSGRLAASTDTQYF. The DNA for the CDR3 is TGTGCCAGCAGCGGCCGACTAGCGGCAAGCACAGATACGCAGTATTTT.

The chain joins TRBV5-6 to TRBJ2-3; tentative D call: TRBD2 (6 bases). The germline CDR1 and CDR2 sequences are SGHDT and YYEEEE. Trimming cost V 0 bases and J 0 bases, with 14 bases left between them. This CDR3 contains 17 residues. DNA of the CDR3: TGTGCCAGCAGCTTGGGTGCAGGGAGGTATAGCACAGATACGCAGTATTTT. As protein: CASSLGAGRYSTDTQYF. The full variable domain, completed using reference TRBV5-6 and TRBJ2-3, is DAGVTQSPTHLIKTRGQQVTLRCSPKSGHDTVSWYQQALGQGPQFIFQYYEEEERQRGNFPDRFSGHQFPNYSSELNVNALLLGDSALYLCASSLGAGRYSTDTQYFGPGTRLTVL.

This clone was observed a handful of times. The chain is built from TRBV28 and TRBJ2-5; no firm D call. The CDR3 consists of 11 residues. The germline V gene has CDR1 MDHEN and CDR2 SYDVKM. V was cut by 5 bases and J by 8 bases, with 9 bases left in between. The CDR3 nucleotides read TGTGCCAGCAGTCTCCGGCTTACCCAGTACTTC. It specifies CASSLRLTQYF.

The chain has TRBV19 and TRBJ1-1; D possibly corresponds to TRBD1 (5 bases). Germline values: CDR1 LNHDA, CDR2 SQIVND (reference sequence). Trimming cost V 11 bases and J 1 base, with 17 bases left between them. The CDR3 runs 14 residues. The chain's CDR3 is CARGEKKPNTEAFF. As DNA, the CDR3 is TGTGCCCGGGGGGAAAAAAAACCGAACACTGAAGCTTTCTTT.

This clone has just one count. J is TRBJ1-4 and V is TRBV14; no definite D call. The CDR3 is made up of 17 amino acids. V was clipped by 1 base and J by 3 bases, with 15 bases between them. Germline-derived CDR1 and CDR2 are SGHDN and FVKESK. DNA for the CDR3: TGTGCCAGCAGCCAAGGAACCCTTGGCAGTTCTAATGAAAAACTGTTTTTT. This sequence encodes CASSQGTLGSSNEKLFF.

The chain carries TRBV7-2 and TRBJ2-3; TRBD2 aligns across 11 bases. This CDR3 is built from 19 residues. CDR1 and CDR2 (germline): SGHTA, FQGNSA. V lost 4 bases, J lost 1 base, and 13 bases stayed unmatched. CDR3 DNA sequence: TGTGCCAGCAGCTCGCGGGGGACTAGCGGAATATTGGGCACAGATACGCAGTATTTT. It codes for CASSSRGTSGILGTDTQYF. The complete variable domain, with remaining parts taken from reference TRBV7-2 and TRBJ2-3, reads GAGVSQSPSNKVTEKGKDVELRCDPISGHTALYWYRQSLGQGLEFLIYFQGNSAPDKSGLPSDRFSAERTGGSVSTLTIQRTQQEDSAVYLCASSSRGTSGILGTDTQYFGPGTRLTVL.

The chain employs TRBV6-1 and TRBJ2-7; D unresolved. The ends were cut back, 4 bases at V and 4 bases at J, with 11 bases in the middle. From germline, CDR1 is MNHNS and CDR2 SASEGT. The CDR3 totals 13 residues. The CDR3, as DNA: TGTGCCAGCAGTGCCCTTCCCGGGTACGAGCAGTACTTC. Encoded protein: CASSALPGYEQYF.

This chain uses TRBV5-1 with TRBJ2-2, with 8 bases aligning to TRBD2. V was pared by 4 bases and J by 3 bases, with 11 bases of the junction left unmatched. CDR3 length equals 17 residues. Germline V gives CDR1 SGHRS, CDR2 YFSETQ. CDR3 in amino acids: CASSLRGGALDTGELFF. CDR3 in DNA: TGCGCCAGCAGCCTCCGGGGGGGCGCGCTGGACACCGGGGAGCTGTTTTTT.

As for this clone: Different DNA sequences within this sample yield the same CDR3. The chain combines TRBV7-9 with TRBJ1-1, with TRBD1 as a possible D gene (6 bases). Per the germline V gene, CDR1 is SEHNR and CDR2 is FQNEAQ (reference sequence). V lost 3 bases and J lost 6, with 11 bases in between. CDR3 length equals 13 residues. CDR3 sequence reads: CASSLEGGAEAFF. CDR3 nucleotide sequence: TGTGCCAGCAGCTTGGAGGGGGGCGCTGAAGCTTTCTTT.

The gene calls are TRBV7-8 and TRBJ2-7; TRBD2 agrees at 12 bases. Germline-derived CDR1 and CDR2 are SGHVS and FQNEAQ. Trimming cost V 5 bases and J 0 bases; bases outside gene matches: 11. The CDR3 covers 18 residues. The CDR3 loop reads CASSPIGGLAGTSYEQYF. CDR3 nucleotide sequence: TGTGCCAGCAGCCCGATAGGAGGACTAGCGGGGACCTCCTACGAGCAGTACTTC.

The J gene is TRBJ2-5, the V gene TRBV7-2; D unresolved. CDR1 is SGHTA, CDR2 FQGNSA, per germline. V shed 1 base and J shed 4 bases, with 10 bases lying between them. This CDR3 has 14 residues. The CDR3 DNA reads as TGTGCCAGCAGCTTAGTGAGTTCAAGAGAGACCCAGTACTTC. Residues: CASSLVSSRETQYF. The variable domain in full, with the rest retrieved from reference TRBV7-2 and TRBJ2-5, is GAGVSQSPSNKVTEKGKDVELRCDPISGHTALYWYRQSLGQGLEFLIYFQGNSAPDKSGLPSDRFSAERTGGSVSTLTIQRTQQEDSAVYLCASSLVSSRETQYFGPGTRLLVL.